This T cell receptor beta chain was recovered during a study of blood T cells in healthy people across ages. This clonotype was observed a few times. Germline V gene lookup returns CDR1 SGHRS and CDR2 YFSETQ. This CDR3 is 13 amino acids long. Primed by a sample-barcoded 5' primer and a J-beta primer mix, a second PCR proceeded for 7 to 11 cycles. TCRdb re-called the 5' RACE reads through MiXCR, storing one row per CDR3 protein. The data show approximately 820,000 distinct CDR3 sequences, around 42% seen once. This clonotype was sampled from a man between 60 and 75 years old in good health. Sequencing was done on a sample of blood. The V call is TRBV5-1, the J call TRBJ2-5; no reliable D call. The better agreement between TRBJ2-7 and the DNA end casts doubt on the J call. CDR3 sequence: CASSVDLSYEQYF. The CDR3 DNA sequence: TGCGCCAGCAGCGTGGATTTGAGCTACGAGCAGTACTTC.